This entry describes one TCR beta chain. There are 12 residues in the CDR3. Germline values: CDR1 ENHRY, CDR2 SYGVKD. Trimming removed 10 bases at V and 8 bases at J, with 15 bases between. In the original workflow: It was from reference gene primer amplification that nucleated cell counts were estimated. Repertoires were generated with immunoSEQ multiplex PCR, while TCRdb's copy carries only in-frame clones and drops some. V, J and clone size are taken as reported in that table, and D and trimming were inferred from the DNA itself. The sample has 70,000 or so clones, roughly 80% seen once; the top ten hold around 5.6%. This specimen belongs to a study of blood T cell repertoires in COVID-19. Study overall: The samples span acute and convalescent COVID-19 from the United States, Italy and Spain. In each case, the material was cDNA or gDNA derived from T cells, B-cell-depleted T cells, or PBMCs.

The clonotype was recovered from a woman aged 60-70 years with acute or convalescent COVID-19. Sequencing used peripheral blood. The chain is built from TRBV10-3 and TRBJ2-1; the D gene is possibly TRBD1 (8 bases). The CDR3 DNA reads TGTGCCACTTACACAGGGGGGGATGAGCAGTTCTTC. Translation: CATYTGGDEQFF.